These T cell receptor beta chains were read from a single sample in a study of blood T cell repertoires in COVID-19. Method: immunoSEQ multiplex PCR; TCRdb's copy keeps in-frame clones and lacks some. The table records about 160,000 clones, more than 70% of them present only once. Source material: peripheral blood. Receptor source: a man aged 55 to 70 with acute or convalescent COVID-19. Each CDR3 is given with its conserved first and last residue. D genes are given only for firm matches. Only part of the rows carry a size: once, few, many, or a class if the clone is expanded.

.,.,TRBV2,TRBJ1-6,CASHSSPGLTNSPLHF,TGTGCCAGCCATTCCTCACCAGGGCTCACTAATTCACCCCTCCACTTT
.,once,TRBV29-1,TRBJ2-2,CSVYGTSNTGELFF,TGCAGCGTCTACGGGACTTCGAACACCGGGGAGCTGTTTTTT
.,.,TRBV11-2,TRBJ2-1,CASSSTFSYNEQFF,TGTGCCAGCAGCTCGACATTTTCCTACAATGAGCAGTTCTTC
.,.,TRBV3-1/TRBV3-2,TRBJ1-1,CASSQGRPGWTEAFF,TGTGCCAGCAGCCAAGGGAGACCGGGGTGGACTGAAGCTTTCTTT
TRBD1,.,TRBV28,TRBJ1-2,CASSSRDSLYGYTF,TGTGCCAGCAGTTCCCGGGACAGCCTCTATGGCTACACCTTC
TRBD1,.,TRBV25-1,TRBJ1-5,CASAGQGNQPQHF,TGTGCCAGCGCGGGACAGGGGAACCAGCCCCAGCATTTT
.,.,TRBV6-5,TRBJ1-1,CASSRGTEAFF,TGTGCCAGCTCCAGAGGCACTGAAGCTTTCTTT
.,.,TRBV7-9,TRBJ2-7,CASSPPRTKSYEQYF,TGTGCCAGCAGCCCTCCCAGGACAAAGAGCTACGAGCAGTACTTC
.,.,TRBV15,TRBJ1-1,CATSRARQRNTEAFF,TGTGCCACCAGCAGAGCGAGACAGAGGAACACTGAAGCTTTCTTT
.,.,TRBV10-2,TRBJ2-3,CASSATALTDTQYF,TGCGCCAGCAGCGCGACAGCCCTCACAGATACGCAGTATTTT
TRBD1,few,TRBV5-6,TRBJ2-7,CASSNRDSWDTYEQYF,TGTGCCAGCAGCAATAGGGACAGTTGGGATACCTACGAGCAGTACTTC
TRBD1,.,TRBV5-4,TRBJ2-7,CASSSLPGQVYEQYF,TGTGCCAGCAGCTCGTTACCGGGACAGGTCTACGAGCAGTACTTC
.,.,TRBV4-1,TRBJ1-6,CASSFKVRQASPLHF,TGCGCCAGCAGCTTCAAGGTCCGACAGGCTTCACCCCTCCACTTT
.,.,TRBV6-5,TRBJ1-4,CASSYTRAGEKLFF,TGTGCCAGCAGTTACACCCGAGCCGGTGAAAAACTGTTTTTT
TRBD2,few,TRBV10-3,TRBJ2-5,CAISTSGEETQYF,TGTGCCATCTCCACTAGCGGGGAAGAGACCCAGTACTTC
TRBD1,.,TRBV12-5,TRBJ1-3,CASGLPLTGGRYFSGNTIYF,TGTGCTAGTGGTTTGCCTTTGACAGGGGGTAGATATTTCTCTGGAAACACCATATATTTT
.,.,TRBV3-1/TRBV3-2,TRBJ2-7,CASSRGGYEQYF,TGTGCCAGCAGCCGAGGGGGCTACGAGCAGTACTTC
.,.,TRBV5-1,TRBJ1-6,CASSLQGSSYNSPLHF,TGCGCCAGCAGCTTGCAGGGGAGCTCCTATAATTCACCCCTCCACTTT
.,.,TRBV6-5,TRBJ1-4,CASQRGGSFEKLFF,TGTGCCAGCCAAAGGGGGGGCAGTTTTGAAAAACTGTTTTTT
.,.,TRBV5-4,TRBJ1-2,CASSLGTTIGGYTF,TGTGCCAGCAGCTTGGGGACAACTATCGGTGGCTACACCTTC
TRBD1,.,TRBV7-9,TRBJ2-5,CASSFRRDRRETQYF,TGTGCCAGCAGCTTTCGTCGGGACAGGCGAGAGACCCAGTACTTC
TRBD1,.,TRBV5-6,TRBJ2-7,CASSLGGQGHEQYF,TGTGCCAGCAGCTTGGGGGGACAGGGACACGAGCAGTACTTC
TRBD1,.,TRBV23-1,TRBJ2-7,CASSHQPGQGDAYEQYF,TGCGCCAGCAGTCATCAACCGGGACAGGGGGACGCCTACGAGCAGTACTTC
.,.,TRBV9,TRBJ1-4,CASSPRHGEAEKLFF,TGTGCCAGCAGCCCACGACACGGGGAGGCTGAAAAACTGTTTTTT
TRBD2,.,TRBV7-2,TRBJ2-3,CASSLDSGSGGLGF,TGTGCCAGCAGCTTAGATTCGGGTAGCGGGGGACTGGGTTTT
.,.,TRBV10-3,TRBJ1-4,CAIKGADEKLFF,TGTGCCATCAAAGGGGCGGATGAAAAACTGTTTTTT
.,.,TRBV20-1,TRBJ2-7,CSASYAGLKEQYF,TGCAGTGCTAGTTACGCAGGACTGAAAGAGCAGTACTTC
.,.,TRBV15,TRBJ1-2,CATSRGIQGYGYTF,TGTGCCACCAGCAGGGGCATTCAGGGTTATGGCTACACCTTC
TRBD2,.,TRBV5-1,TRBJ2-7,CASNIFPHAGTSGTNEQYF,TGCGCCAGCAACATTTTTCCCCACGCCGGGACTAGCGGGACCAACGAGCAGTACTTC
.,few,TRBV3-1/TRBV3-2,TRBJ1-5,CASSQRQSRQPQHF,TGTGCCAGCAGCCAACGACAGAGCCGACAGCCCCAGCATTTT
.,.,TRBV19,TRBJ2-4,CASSMPPGTIKNIQYF,TGTGCCAGTAGTATGCCCCCTGGCACGATCAAAAACATTCAGTACTTC
.,.,TRBV20-1,TRBJ1-4,CSAPQKARLFF,TGCAGTGCCCCCCAAAAGGCCAGGCTGTTTTTT